This record concerns one TCR beta chain sequence. Sequencing ends 3 residues short of the CDR3 end; the germline J gene provides the rest. The data derive from a study of T cells in women clearing cervical HPV infection. Study at large: Blood came at first lesion visit for cases, post-clearance for controls.

This CDR3 is built from 15 residues. Germline CDR1 is SGHTA and CDR2 is FQGTGA. J gave up 3 bases and V 3 bases, and 5 bases lay outside the gene matches. The repertoire was sequenced with immunoSEQ multiplex PCR; TCRdb's copy has only in-frame clones and lacks some. Recorded here are about 14,000 clones; the top ten clones represent less than 8%. This sequence was found in a woman between 18 and 70 years old with a cervical HPV16 infection that either progressed to CIN3+ or cleared (not recorded which). The chain uses TRBV7-3 and TRBJ2-1; 7 bases are shared with TRBD1. The sample consisted of blood buffy coat. Here the CDR3 reads CASSLYRDSYNEQFF. CDR3 DNA (partial): TGTGCCAGCAGCTTGTACCGGGACAGCTACAATGAG. Full variable domain (missing parts from reference TRBV7-3 and TRBJ2-1): GAGVSQTPSNKVTEKGKYVELRCDPISGHTALYWYRQSLGQGPEFLIYFQGTGAADDSGLPNDRFFAVRPEGSVSTLKIQRTERGDSAVYLCASSLYRDSYNEQFFGPGTRLTVL.